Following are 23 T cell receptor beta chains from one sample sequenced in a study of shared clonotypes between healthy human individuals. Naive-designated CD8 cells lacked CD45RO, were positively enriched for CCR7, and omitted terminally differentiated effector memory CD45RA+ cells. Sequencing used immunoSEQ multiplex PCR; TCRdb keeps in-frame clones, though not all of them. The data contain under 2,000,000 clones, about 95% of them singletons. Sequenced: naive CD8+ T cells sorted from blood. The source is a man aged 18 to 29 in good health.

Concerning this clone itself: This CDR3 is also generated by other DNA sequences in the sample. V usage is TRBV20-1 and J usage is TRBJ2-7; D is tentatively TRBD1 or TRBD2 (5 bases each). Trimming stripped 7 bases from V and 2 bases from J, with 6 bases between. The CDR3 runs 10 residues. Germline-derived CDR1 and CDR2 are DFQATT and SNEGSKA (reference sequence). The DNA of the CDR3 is TGCAGTGTGGGGGCCTACGAGCAGTACTTC. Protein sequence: CSVGAYEQYF.

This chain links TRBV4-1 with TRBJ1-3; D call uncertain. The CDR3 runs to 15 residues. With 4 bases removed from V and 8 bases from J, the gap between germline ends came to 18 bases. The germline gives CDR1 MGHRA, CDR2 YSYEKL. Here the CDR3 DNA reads TGCGCCAGCAGCCCAGGACCTGGTGGACTAGACACCATATATTTT. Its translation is CASSPGPGGLDTIYF.

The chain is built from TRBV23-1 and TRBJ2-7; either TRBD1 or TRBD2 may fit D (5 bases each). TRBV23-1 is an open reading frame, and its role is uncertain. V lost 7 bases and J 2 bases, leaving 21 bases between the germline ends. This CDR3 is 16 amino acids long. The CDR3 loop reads CASITRDLSTTYEQYF. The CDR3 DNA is TGCGCCAGCATCACCCGGGACCTCTCTACTACCTACGAGCAGTACTTC.

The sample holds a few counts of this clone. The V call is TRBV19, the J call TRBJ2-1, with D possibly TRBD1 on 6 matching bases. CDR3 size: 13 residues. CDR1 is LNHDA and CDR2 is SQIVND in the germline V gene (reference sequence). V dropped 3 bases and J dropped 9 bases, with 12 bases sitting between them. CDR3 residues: CASSIQQGFEQFF. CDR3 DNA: TGTGCCAGTAGTATCCAACAGGGTTTTGAGCAGTTCTTC. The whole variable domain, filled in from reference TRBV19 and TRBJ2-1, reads DGGITQSPKYLFRKEGQNVTLSCEQNLNHDAMYWYRQDPGQGLRLIYYSQIVNDFQKGDIAEGYSVSREKKESFPLTVTSAQKNPTAFYLCASSIQQGFEQFFGPGTRLTVL.

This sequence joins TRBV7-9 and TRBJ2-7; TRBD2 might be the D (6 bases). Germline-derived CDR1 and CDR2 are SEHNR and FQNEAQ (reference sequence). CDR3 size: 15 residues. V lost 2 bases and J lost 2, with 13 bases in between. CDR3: CASSLSRGTAYEQYF. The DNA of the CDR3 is TGTGCCAGCAGCTTAAGTCGGGGGACGGCCTACGAGCAGTACTTC.

In nucleotides, the CDR3 is TGTGCCAGCAGCGTCGCTCGGACAGGCGCTAACACCGGGGAGCTGTTTTTT. Translating gives CASSVARTGANTGELFF. This chain uses TRBV9 with TRBJ2-2; 7 nucleotides match TRBD1. The CDR3 sequence is 17 residues long. Losses at the gene ends were 2 bases for V and 2 bases for J; bases not matched to a gene: 9. The germline V gene encodes CDR1 SGDLS and CDR2 YYNGEE.

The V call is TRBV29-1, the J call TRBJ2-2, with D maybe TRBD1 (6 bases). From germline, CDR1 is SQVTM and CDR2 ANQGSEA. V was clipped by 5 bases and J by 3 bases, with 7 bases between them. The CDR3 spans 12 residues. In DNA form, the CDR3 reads TGCAGCGTTCAGGGGTACACCGGGGAGCTGTTTTTT. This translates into CSVQGYTGELFF.

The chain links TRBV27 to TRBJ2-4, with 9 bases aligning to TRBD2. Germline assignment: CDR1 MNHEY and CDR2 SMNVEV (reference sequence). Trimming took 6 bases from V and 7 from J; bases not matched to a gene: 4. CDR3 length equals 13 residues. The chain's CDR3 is CASRGLAGNIQYF. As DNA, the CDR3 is TGTGCCAGCAGGGGACTAGCTGGGAACATTCAGTACTTC.

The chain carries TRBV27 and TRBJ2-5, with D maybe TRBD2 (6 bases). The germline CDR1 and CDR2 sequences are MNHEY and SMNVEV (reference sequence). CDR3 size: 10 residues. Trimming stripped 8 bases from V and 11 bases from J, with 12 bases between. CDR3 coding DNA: TGTGCCAGCGGGTGGAGGGAACAGTACTTC. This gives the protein CASGWREQYF.

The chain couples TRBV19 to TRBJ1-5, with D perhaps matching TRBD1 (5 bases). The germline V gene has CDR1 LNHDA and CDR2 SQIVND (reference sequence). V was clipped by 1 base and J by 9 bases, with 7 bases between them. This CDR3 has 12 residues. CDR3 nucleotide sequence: TGTGCCAGTAGTATAGGGGGCACGCCCCAGCATTTT. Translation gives CASSIGGTPQHF.

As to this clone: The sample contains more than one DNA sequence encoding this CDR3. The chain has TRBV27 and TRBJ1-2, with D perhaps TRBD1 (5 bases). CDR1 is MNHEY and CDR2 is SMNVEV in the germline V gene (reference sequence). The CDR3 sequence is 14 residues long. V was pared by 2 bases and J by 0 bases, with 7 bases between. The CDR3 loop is CASSLGGSNYGYTF. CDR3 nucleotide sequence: TGTGCCAGCAGTTTAGGGGGGTCTAACTATGGCTACACCTTC.

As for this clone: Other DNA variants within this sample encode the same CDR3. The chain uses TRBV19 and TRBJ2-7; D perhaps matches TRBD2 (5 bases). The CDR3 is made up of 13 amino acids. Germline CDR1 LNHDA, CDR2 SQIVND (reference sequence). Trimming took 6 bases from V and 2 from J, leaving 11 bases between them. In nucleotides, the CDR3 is TGTGCCAGTAGCAGCGGACCCACCTACGAGCAGTACTTC. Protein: CASSSGPTYEQYF. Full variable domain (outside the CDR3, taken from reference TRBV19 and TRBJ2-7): DGGITQSPKYLFRKEGQNVTLSCEQNLNHDAMYWYRQDPGQGLRLIYYSQIVNDFQKGDIAEGYSVSREKKESFPLTVTSAQKNPTAFYLCASSSGPTYEQYFGPGTRLTVT.

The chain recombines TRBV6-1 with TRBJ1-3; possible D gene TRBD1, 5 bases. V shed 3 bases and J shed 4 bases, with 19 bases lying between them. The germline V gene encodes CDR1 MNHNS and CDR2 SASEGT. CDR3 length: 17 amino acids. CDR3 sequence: CASSEGTEEGSGNTIYF. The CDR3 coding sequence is TGTGCCAGCAGTGAGGGGACTGAGGAAGGGTCAGGAAACACCATATATTTT.

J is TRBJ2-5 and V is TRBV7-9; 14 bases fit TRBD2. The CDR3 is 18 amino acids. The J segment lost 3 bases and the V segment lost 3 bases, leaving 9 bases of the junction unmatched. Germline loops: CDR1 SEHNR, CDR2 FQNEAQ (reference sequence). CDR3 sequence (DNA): TGTGCCAGCAGCTTGGGGCCGGGACTAGCGGGAGTGAAAGAGACCCAGTACTTC. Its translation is CASSLGPGLAGVKETQYF.

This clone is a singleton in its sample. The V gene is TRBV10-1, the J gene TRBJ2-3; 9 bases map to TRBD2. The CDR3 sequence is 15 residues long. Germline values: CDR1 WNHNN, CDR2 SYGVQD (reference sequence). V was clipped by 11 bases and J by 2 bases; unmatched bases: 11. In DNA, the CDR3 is TGCGCCTCAGCTCCGACTAGCGGATACACAGATACGCAGTATTTT. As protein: CASAPTSGYTDTQYF.

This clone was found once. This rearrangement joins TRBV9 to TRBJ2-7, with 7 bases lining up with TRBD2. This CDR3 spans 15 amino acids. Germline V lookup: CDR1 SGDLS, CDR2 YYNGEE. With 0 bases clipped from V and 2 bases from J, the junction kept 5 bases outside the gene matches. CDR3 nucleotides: TGTGCCAGCAGCGTAGGCAGCGGGATTGCCTACGAGCAGTACTTC. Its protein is CASSVGSGIAYEQYF.

DNA of the CDR3: TGTGCCAGCAGCCTCCCGAGCGGGGGGGCCCTTGTCAAAAACATTCAGTACTTC. It encodes CASSLPSGGALVKNIQYF. The chain couples TRBV7-8 to TRBJ2-4; TRBD2 matches at 10 bases. Trimming removed 5 bases from V and 3 bases from J; junction bases left unmatched: 13. Germline CDR1 reads SGHVS; CDR2 reads FQNEAQ. The CDR3 totals 18 residues.

For the CDR3, the DNA is TGTGCCAGCAGAGCTGGCGGACAGCCAACCTATGGCTACACCTTC. It encodes CASRAGGQPTYGYTF. The chain employs TRBV19 and TRBJ1-2; D perhaps matches TRBD1 (6 bases). The CDR3 loop spans 15 amino acids. With 9 bases removed from V and 4 bases from J, the gap between germline ends came to 21 bases. Germline CDR1 is LNHDA and CDR2 is SQIVND (reference sequence).

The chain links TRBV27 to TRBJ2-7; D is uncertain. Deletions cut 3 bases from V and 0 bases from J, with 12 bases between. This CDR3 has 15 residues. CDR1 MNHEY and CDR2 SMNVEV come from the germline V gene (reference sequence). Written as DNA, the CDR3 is TGTGCCAGCAGTTTGGAGTTGGCGAGCTCCTACGAGCAGTACTTC. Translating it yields CASSLELASSYEQYF.

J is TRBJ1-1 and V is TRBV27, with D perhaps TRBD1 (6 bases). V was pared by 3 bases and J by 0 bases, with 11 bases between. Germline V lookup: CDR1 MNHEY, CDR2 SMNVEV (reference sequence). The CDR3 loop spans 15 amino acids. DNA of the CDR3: TGTGCCAGCAGTTTGTCAGGGGTGTTGAACACTGAAGCTTTCTTT. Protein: CASSLSGVLNTEAFF.

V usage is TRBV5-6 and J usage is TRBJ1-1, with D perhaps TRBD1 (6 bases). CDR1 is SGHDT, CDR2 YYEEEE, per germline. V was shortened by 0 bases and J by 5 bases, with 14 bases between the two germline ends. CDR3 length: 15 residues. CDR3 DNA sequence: TGTGCCAGCAGCTTGGATCGGCAGGGGAAGACTGAAGCTTTCTTT. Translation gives CASSLDRQGKTEAFF.

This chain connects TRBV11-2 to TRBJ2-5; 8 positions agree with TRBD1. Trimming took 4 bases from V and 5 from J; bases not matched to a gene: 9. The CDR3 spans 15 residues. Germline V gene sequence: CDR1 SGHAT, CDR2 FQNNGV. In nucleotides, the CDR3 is TGTGCCAGCAGCTCCCAGTCATGGGACAGGGAGACCCAGTACTTC. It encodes CASSSQSWDRETQYF.

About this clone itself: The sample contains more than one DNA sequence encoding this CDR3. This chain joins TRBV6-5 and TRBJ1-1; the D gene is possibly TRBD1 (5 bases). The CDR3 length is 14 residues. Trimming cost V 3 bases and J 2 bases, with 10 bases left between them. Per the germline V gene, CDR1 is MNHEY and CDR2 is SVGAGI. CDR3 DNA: TGTGCCAGCAGTTATGGGGGACTTAACACTGAAGCTTTCTTT. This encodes CASSYGGLNTEAFF.